One sample yielded the 25 T cell receptor beta chains listed below, sequenced in a study of Tregs in tolerant kidney transplant recipients. Assay used: immunoSEQ multiplex PCR; TCRdb lists only in-frame clones, some missing. The sample contains over 85,000 clones, more than 85% of which appear only once. Specimen: CD4+ T cells from blood, collected before the transplant. The origin of the receptors is a human donor who received a combined kidney and bone marrow transplant.

The chain combines TRBV4-3 with TRBJ2-7; TRBD2 aligns across 12 bases. V dropped 11 bases and J dropped 6; count of bases not matched to a gene: 8. Germline loops: CDR1 LGHNA, CDR2 YSLEER. The CDR3 loop spans 13 amino acids. The CDR3, as DNA: TGCGCCTCAGGGCTAGCGGGAGGGCCCGAGCAGTACTTC. It codes for CASGLAGGPEQYF.

This clone was seen a handful of times. The CDR3 reads CASSYSGDPLVSGYTF. The DNA of the CDR3 is TGTGCCAGCAGTTATTCCGGGGATCCTCTTGTTTCGGGCTACACCTTC. The chain uses TRBV6-6 and TRBJ1-2; D remains ambiguous. CDR3 length equals 16 residues. Trimming cost V 3 bases and J 8 bases, with 22 bases left between them. Germline V gene lookup returns CDR1 MNHNY and CDR2 SVGAGI (reference sequence).

The genes are TRBV10-3 and TRBJ2-2, with a possible D match to TRBD1 (6 bases). V lost 4 bases, J lost 3 bases, and 6 bases lay in between. Germline assignment: CDR1 ENHRY and CDR2 SYGVKD. This CDR3 is built from 13 residues. The CDR3: CAISGTDTGELFF. DNA of the CDR3: TGTGCCATCAGTGGGACAGACACCGGGGAGCTGTTTTTT.

V usage is TRBV4-3 and J usage is TRBJ2-5; D not certain. The germline V gene has CDR1 LGHNA and CDR2 YSLEER. With 0 bases removed from V and 2 bases from J, the gap between germline ends came to 10 bases. The CDR3 consists of 15 residues. The CDR3 spells CASSQDPARQETQYF. In DNA, the CDR3 is TGCGCCAGCAGCCAAGACCCCGCGCGTCAAGAGACCCAGTACTTC.

The chain combines TRBV6-1 with TRBJ2-5; 9 nucleotides match TRBD1. Germline loops: CDR1 MNHNS, CDR2 SASEGT. Unmatched junction bases numbered 5, after V lost 4 bases and J lost 5 bases. This CDR3 is 14 amino acids long. The CDR3 here is CASSVQGALETQYF. CDR3 DNA sequence: TGTGCCAGCAGTGTACAGGGGGCGTTGGAGACCCAGTACTTC.

The CDR3 coding sequence is TGTGCCAGCAGCTTGTCTTCCGGGACAGGGTCCTACGAGCAGTACTTC. The encoded protein is CASSLSSGTGSYEQYF. The V gene is TRBV7-8, the J gene TRBJ2-7, with 9 bases that match TRBD1. The CDR3 is 16 amino acids. CDR1 is SGHVS and CDR2 is FQNEAQ in the germline V gene. With 3 bases clipped from V and 1 base from J, the junction kept 7 bases outside the gene matches.

This clone occurred once. The V gene is TRBV27, the J gene TRBJ1-5, with 8 bases fitting TRBD1. The CDR3 has 17 residues. Germline V lookup: CDR1 MNHEY, CDR2 SMNVEV (reference sequence). V dropped 5 bases and J dropped 0; count of bases not matched to a gene: 9. DNA of the CDR3: TGTGCCAGCAGTCCATCCCGACAGGGGTATAGCAATCAGCCCCAGCATTTT. Protein: CASSPSRQGYSNQPQHF.

This chain links TRBV19 with TRBJ2-7, with 9 positions matching TRBD1. The CDR3 length is 15 residues. V gave up 5 bases and J gave up 3 bases; unmatched junction bases: 8. The germline V gene encodes CDR1 LNHDA and CDR2 SQIVND (reference sequence). CDR3 bases: TGTGCCAGTAGTGACACAGGGGGCCGGGGCTACGAGCAGTACTTC. It codes for CASSDTGGRGYEQYF. The full variable domain, rest sourced from reference TRBV19 and TRBJ2-7, is DGGITQSPKYLFRKEGQNVTLSCEQNLNHDAMYWYRQDPGQGLRLIYYSQIVNDFQKGDIAEGYSVSREKKESFPLTVTSAQKNPTAFYLCASSDTGGRGYEQYFGPGTRLTVT.

The V and J genes are TRBV7-2 and TRBJ1-5; D gene uncertain. Between the trimmed V and J ends, which lost 5 bases and 5 bases, there was a span of 16 bases. There are 15 residues in the CDR3. Germline V gene sequence: CDR1 SGHTA, CDR2 FQGNSA. The CDR3, as DNA: TGTGCCAGCAGCCCAGGAGCATGGGAGGATCAGCCCCAGCATTTT. Its translation is CASSPGAWEDQPQHF.

This chain uses TRBV9 with TRBJ2-1; 12 bases are shared with TRBD2. V was pared by 3 bases and J by 0 bases, with 13 bases of the junction left unmatched. In germline, CDR1 is SGDLS, CDR2 YYNGEE. This CDR3 spans 20 amino acids. The CDR3 loop is CASSAGGGLAGWSSYNEQFF. The CDR3 bases are TGTGCCAGCAGCGCCGGGGGGGGACTAGCGGGTTGGAGCTCCTACAATGAGCAGTTCTTC.

This clone was detected only once. This sequence joins TRBV18 and TRBJ2-3, with 7 bases that match TRBD2. Germline values: CDR1 KGHSH, CDR2 LQKENI. The length of the CDR3 is 17 residues. After removal of 0 bases from V and 2 bases from J, the junction contained 8 bases not matched to a gene. This CDR3 is CASSPPRLAEPTDTQYF. DNA for the CDR3: TGTGCCAGCTCACCACCGCGGCTAGCGGAGCCCACAGATACGCAGTATTTT. Full variable domain (rest looked up from reference TRBV18 and TRBJ2-3): NAGVMQNPRHLVRRRGQEARLRCSPMKGHSHVYWYRQLPEEGLKFMVYLQKENIIDESGMPKERFSAEFPKEGPSILRIQQVVRGDSAAYFCASSPPRLAEPTDTQYFGPGTRLTVL.

The chain uses TRBV25-1 and TRBJ2-3; D ambiguous. The CDR3 extends over 14 amino acids. V lost 3 bases and J 6 bases, leaving 13 bases between the germline ends. Germline V gives CDR1 MGHDK, CDR2 SYGVNS. CDR3 nucleotides: TGTGCCAGCAGTGATCCGACCGCCGGGGATACGCAGTATTTT. This encodes CASSDPTAGDTQYF.

In its sample, this clone was seen once. This sequence joins TRBV4-1 and TRBJ2-5; 7 positions match TRBD2. Trimming removed 3 bases from V and 5 bases from J; junction bases left unmatched: 9. The CDR3 runs 15 residues. Germline V CDR1 and CDR2: MGHRA, YSYEKL. CDR3 nucleotides: TGCGCCAGCAGCCAGGACCGGGACTACGGCGAGACCCAGTACTTC. Protein: CASSQDRDYGETQYF.

The chain combines TRBV7-2 with TRBJ1-4, with a possible D match to TRBD1 (6 bases). Per germline, CDR1 SGHTA and CDR2 FQGNSA. Between the trimmed V and J ends, which lost 4 bases and 0 bases, there was a span of 12 bases. This CDR3 has 16 residues. The CDR3: CASSSGQLTTNEKLFF. The CDR3 region has the DNA TGTGCCAGCAGCTCAGGACAGCTGACAACTAATGAAAAACTGTTTTTT.

With respect to this clone: This sample also contains other DNA sequences that code for the same CDR3. V gene TRBV5-1 combines with J gene TRBJ1-6; TRBD1 matches at 7 bases. Unmatched junction bases numbered 15, after V lost 3 bases and J lost 0 bases. CDR3 length: 20 residues. The germline V gene has CDR1 SGHRS and CDR2 YFSETQ. The CDR3 bases are TGCGCCAGCAGCTCTACCACCTCGCGGACAGGAGCCTCCTATAATTCACCCCTCCACTTT. Protein product: CASSSTTSRTGASYNSPLHF.

As to this clone: Sequence at one end of the junction differs from germline and may be a read error. The chain uses TRBV15 and TRBJ1-2; maybe TRBD1 (6 bases). Germline CDR1 reads LNHNV; CDR2 reads YYDKDF (reference sequence). The CDR3 is made up of 13 amino acids. The CDR3 loop is CATSGPTGDGYTF. Here the CDR3 DNA reads TGTGCCACCAGCGGACCGACAGGTGATGGGTACACCTTC.

The chain links TRBV27 to TRBJ2-1, with 8 bases aligning to TRBD2. The CDR3 is 14 residues long. Per the germline V gene, CDR1 is MNHEY and CDR2 is SMNVEV (reference sequence). V trimming: 6 bases; J trimming: 3 bases; junction bases outside the gene matches: 4. CDR3 sequence (DNA): TGTGCCAGCAGAGTAGCGGGACTCTACAATGAGCAGTTCTTC. Protein sequence: CASRVAGLYNEQFF.

The chain links TRBV5-1 to TRBJ1-1, with a weak D call TRBD1 (5 bases). This CDR3 contains 13 residues. Germline CDR1 and CDR2: SGHRS and YFSETQ. Trimming took off 6 bases at V and 2 bases at J, with 11 bases between the two ends. The CDR3 nucleotides read TGCGCCAGCACCGAAGGGGTAAACACTGAAGCTTTCTTT. As protein: CASTEGVNTEAFF.

V usage is TRBV4-1 and J usage is TRBJ1-1; 7 bases match TRBD1. CDR1 and CDR2 from the germline V gene are MGHRA and YSYEKL. V shed 2 bases and J 11 bases; nucleotides not matched to a gene: 8. The CDR3 is made up of 13 amino acids. Here the CDR3 DNA reads TGCGCCAGCAGCCAAACACCAGGGGGTAGGGCTTTCTTT. Translation: CASSQTPGGRAFF.

The chain has TRBV4-1 and TRBJ2-2; 8 bases are shared with TRBD2. The CDR3 is made up of 17 amino acids. V shed 1 base, J shed 5 bases, and the junction held 9 bases outside the gene matches. Per the germline V gene, CDR1 is MGHRA and CDR2 is YSYEKL. CDR3 in DNA: TGCGCCAGCAGCCAAGGCGAGGCGGGGGGCCGGACCGGGGAGCTGTTTTTT. It specifies CASSQGEAGGRTGELFF.

V and J are TRBV9 and TRBJ1-2; 10 nucleotides agree with TRBD1. Germline CDR1 is SGDLS and CDR2 is YYNGEE. V was pared by 3 bases and J by 7 bases, with 3 bases of the junction left unmatched. The CDR3 has 13 amino acids. CDR3 DNA sequence: TGTGCCAGCAGCGACCGGGACAGGGGTGGCTACACCTTC. Its translation: CASSDRDRGGYTF.

The chain couples TRBV2 to TRBJ2-2; D gene uncertain. V dropped 3 bases and J dropped 3 bases, with 2 bases sitting between them. Per the germline V gene, CDR1 is SNHLY and CDR2 is FYNNEI. The CDR3 spans 12 residues. This chain's CDR3 is CASSDDTGELFF. The CDR3 DNA follows: TGTGCCAGCAGTGACGACACCGGGGAGCTGTTTTTT.

The chain employs TRBV21-1 and TRBJ1-1; the listed D gene, TRBD1, was not tested against the DNA. TRBV21-1 corresponds to a pseudogene. This CDR3 region has 16 residues. The CDR3: CATKEGRQVMNTEAFF. In DNA form, the CDR3 reads TGTGCCACTAAAGAGGGCCGACAGGTCATGAACACTGAAGCTTTCTTT.

V gene TRBV19 combines with J gene TRBJ1-1; D ambiguous. Germline V CDR1 and CDR2: LNHDA, SQIVND (reference sequence). V was trimmed by 5 bases and J by 0 bases, leaving 7 bases between them. The CDR3 loop spans 13 amino acids. As DNA, the CDR3 is TGTGCCAGTAGTCCACTCATGAACACTGAAGCTTTCTTT. Translating it yields CASSPLMNTEAFF.

In DNA form, the CDR3 reads TGTGCCAGTAGTATGGCTGCGGCTCCGAGCTCCTACGAGCAGTACTTC. It codes for CASSMAAAPSSYEQYF. The genes are TRBV19 and TRBJ2-7; the D is unclear. The CDR3 contains 16 residues. V was clipped by 3 bases and J by 0 bases, with 15 bases between them. CDR1 is LNHDA and CDR2 is SQIVND in the germline V gene (reference sequence).